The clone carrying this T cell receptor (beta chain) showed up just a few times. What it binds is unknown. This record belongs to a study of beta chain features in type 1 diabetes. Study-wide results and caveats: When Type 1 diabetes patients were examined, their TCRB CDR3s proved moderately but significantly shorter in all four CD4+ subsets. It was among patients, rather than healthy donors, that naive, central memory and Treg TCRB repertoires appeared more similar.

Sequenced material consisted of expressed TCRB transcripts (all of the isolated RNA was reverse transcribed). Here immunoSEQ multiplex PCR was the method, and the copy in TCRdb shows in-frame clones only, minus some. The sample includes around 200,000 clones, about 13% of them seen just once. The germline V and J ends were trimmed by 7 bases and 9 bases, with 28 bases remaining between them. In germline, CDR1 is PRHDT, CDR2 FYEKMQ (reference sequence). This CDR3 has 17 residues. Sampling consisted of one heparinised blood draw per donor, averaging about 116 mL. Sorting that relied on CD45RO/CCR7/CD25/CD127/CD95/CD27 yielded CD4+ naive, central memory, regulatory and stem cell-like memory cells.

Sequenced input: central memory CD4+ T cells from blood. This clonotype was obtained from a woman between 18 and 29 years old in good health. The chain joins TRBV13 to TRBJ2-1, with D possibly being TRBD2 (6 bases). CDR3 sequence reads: CASKPPLAVLPGGEQFF. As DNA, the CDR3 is TGTGCCAGCAAGCCCCCCTTAGCGGTCCTTCCTGGCGGTGAGCAGTTCTTC.